A single TCR beta chain is shown here with its context. Those enrolled, adults aged 18 to 89 years, came from about two dozen US areas. The sample belongs to a study of blood T cell repertoires in COVID-19. In the source study's methods: Counts of nucleated cells, estimated from reference gene primer amplification, were obtained. Data came from immunoSEQ multiplex PCR; TCRdb stores just in-frame clones and leaves some out. V and J calls and clone size are copied from that table; D and trimming were computed from the DNA. Seen here are roughly 260,000 clones, around 86% observed once, and the top ten hold under 3%. CDR1 and CDR2 from the germline V gene are SGHNT and YYREEE (reference sequence). Trimming shortened V by 2 bases and J by 6 bases, and 16 bases separated the two germline ends. There are 15 residues in the CDR3.

The sequenced sample consisted of PBMCs or T cells enriched from blood (not recorded which). This clonotype was sampled from a young woman who had recovered from COVID-19. This chain links TRBV5-4 with TRBJ2-3; a possible D gene is TRBD1 (6 bases). CDR3 in amino acids: CASSFFRGEADTQYF. The CDR3 DNA sequence: TGTGCCAGCAGCTTTTTCAGGGGTGAAGCCGATACGCAGTATTTT.